This T cell receptor (beta chain) was documented in a study of blood T cell repertoires in COVID-19. The germline CDR1 and CDR2 sequences are GTSNPN and SVGIG (reference sequence). The CDR3 covers 13 residues. The germline V and J ends were trimmed by 1 base and 5 bases, with 6 bases remaining between them. Method: immunoSEQ multiplex PCR; TCRdb's copy keeps in-frame clones and lacks some. The sample records approximately 71,000 clones, just over 85% being singletons. This clone came up once. This sequence was found in a man aged 50-60 years with acute or convalescent COVID-19. The genes are TRBV30 and TRBJ1-6; D not certain. Material: peripheral blood. The CDR3 protein is CAWSGEDNSPLHF. The CDR3 bases are TGTGCCTGGAGTGGGGAGGATAATTCACCCCTCCACTTT. The full variable domain, in which reference TRBV30 and TRBJ1-6 provide the parts outside the CDR3, is SQTIHQWPATLVQPVGSPLSLECTVEGTSNPNLYWYRQAAGRGLQLLFYSVGIGQISSEVPQNLSASRPQDRQFILSSKKLLLSDSGFYLCAWSGEDNSPLHFGNGTRLTVT.